Listed here are 28 T cell receptor beta chains from one sample, sequenced in a study of T cell repertoires in cytomegalovirus infection. TCRdb fed the reads into MiXCR, producing one record per CDR3 protein. The sample has about 85,000 distinct CDR3 sequences; 45% to 55% are singletons. For these TCRs, the target antigens are not known. The sample was CD8+ T cells from cultured PBMCs, taken from culture after CMV antigen stimulation. The origin of the receptors is a human donor in good health (CMV status not recorded). Some clones in this sample may be carry-over from other donors' samples.

This clonotype was detected once. This rearrangement joins TRBV19 to TRBJ2-7; 7 bases fit TRBD1. Losses at the gene ends were 5 bases for V and 6 bases for J; bases not matched to a gene: 10. CDR3 length equals 14 residues. In germline, CDR1 is LNHDA, CDR2 SQIVND (reference sequence). As DNA, the CDR3 is TGTGCCAGTAGTCCCCCCGGGACAGTCATCGAGCAGTACTTC. Protein sequence: CASSPPGTVIEQYF.

The table lists this clonotype with a few counts. The chain couples TRBV6-5 to TRBJ2-1, with 8 bases that match TRBD2. Germline lookup yields CDR1 MNHEY and CDR2 SVGAGI. This CDR3 contains 15 residues. V lost 5 bases to trimming and J lost 5 bases; unmatched junction nucleotides: 8. The CDR3 protein is CASSIGLASNNEQFF. The CDR3 DNA sequence: TGTGCCAGCAGTATAGGACTAGCCTCTAACAATGAGCAGTTCTTC.

The V and J genes are TRBV7-2 and TRBJ1-1, with a possible D match to TRBD1 (6 bases). Germline CDR1 SGHTA, CDR2 FQGNSA. The CDR3 sequence is 16 residues long. V was pared by 5 bases and J by 4 bases, with 20 bases between. The CDR3 region has the DNA TGTGCCAGCAGCCGAGGGAGGAGGGGGAGCAGCACTGAAGCTTTCTTT. The encoded protein is CASSRGRRGSSTEAFF.

This chain connects TRBV27 to TRBJ2-3, with a tentative D call TRBD2 (6 bases). V lost 0 bases and J lost 3, with 13 bases in between. The CDR3 sequence is 16 residues long. Per the germline V gene, CDR1 is MNHEY and CDR2 is SMNVEV (reference sequence). The chain's CDR3 is CASSLSSNGGTDTQYF. The DNA for the CDR3 is TGTGCCAGCAGTTTATCCAGTAATGGGGGGACAGATACGCAGTATTTT.

The chain links TRBV7-3 to TRBJ2-5, with TRBD1 matching over 7 bases. Germline trimming cut 5 bases from V and 2 bases from J; bases unmatched to any gene: 5. This CDR3 has 14 amino acids. Germline lookup yields CDR1 SGHTA and CDR2 FQGTGA. CDR3 region: CASSQDREQETQYF. CDR3 bases: TGTGCCAGCAGCCAAGACAGGGAACAAGAGACCCAGTACTTC.

The genes are TRBV12-3 or TRBV12-4 and TRBJ1-2; D not resolved. Trimming pared 4 bases from V and 4 bases from J, leaving 7 bases between. This CDR3 is built from 12 residues. The chain's CDR3 is CASSYSSYGYTF. CDR3 nucleotides: TGTGCCAGCAGTTATTCGTCCTATGGCTACACCTTC.

J is TRBJ1-1 and V is TRBV12-3 or TRBV12-4; tentative D call: TRBD1 (5 bases). CDR3 size: 14 residues. V gave up 2 bases and J gave up 1 base, with 8 bases separating them. CDR3 DNA sequence: TGTGCCAGCAGTTTAACCGGGGCGAACACTGAAGCTTTCTTT. This sequence encodes CASSLTGANTEAFF.

The chain recombines TRBV27 with TRBJ2-1; no reliable D call. This CDR3 spans 13 amino acids. Germline V gives CDR1 MNHEY, CDR2 SMNVEV (reference sequence). Trimming removed 4 bases at V and 8 bases at J, with 12 bases between. In nucleotides, the CDR3 is TGTGCCAGCAGTTCTAGAAATGGGGATGAGCAGTTCTTC. It codes for CASSSRNGDEQFF.

This clonotype was picked up a small number of times. The CDR3 DNA sequence: TGTGCCAGCAGTGAAGGAATGTGGAGCTCCTACGAGCAGTACTTC. Translation gives CASSEGMWSSYEQYF. The V call is TRBV6-1, the J call TRBJ2-7; no firm D call. V dropped 1 base and J dropped 0 bases, with 10 bases sitting between them. The CDR3 contains 15 residues. Germline V lookup: CDR1 MNHNS, CDR2 SASEGT.

Points on this clonotype: One end of the junction does not line up with germline, which may come from a read error. This chain links TRBV4-2 with TRBJ2-6; 9 bases are shared with TRBD1. Germline V gene data show CDR1 as LGHNA and CDR2 as YNFKEQ. This CDR3 has 19 amino acids. As DNA, the CDR3 is TGTGCCAGCAGCCTCCTGGGACAGGGACGTCTCTCTGGGGCCAACGTCCTTACTTTC. Amino acids: CASSLLGQGRLSGANVLTF.

The rearrangement joins TRBV7-4 to TRBJ2-5, with D possibly TRBD2 on 6 matching bases. V was clipped by 3 bases and J by 5 bases, with 10 bases between them. The CDR3 runs to 13 residues. CDR1 is SGHVT and CDR2 is SQSDAQ in the germline V gene. The CDR3 nucleotides are TGTGCCAGCAGCTTCGGGAGTGGGGAGACCCAGTACTTC. Its protein is CASSFGSGETQYF.

V and J are TRBV11-2 and TRBJ2-3, with TRBD2 identical over 12 bases. Germline V gene sequence: CDR1 SGHAT, CDR2 FQNNGV. CDR3 length: 14 amino acids. The V and J ends lost 10 bases and 2 bases, in that order; junction bases with no gene match: 4. CDR3 amino acids: CATGLAGLTDTQYF. The DNA of the CDR3 is TGTGCCACCGGACTAGCGGGGCTCACAGATACGCAGTATTTT. Combining the CDR3 with reference TRBV11-2 and TRBJ2-3 gives the whole variable domain EAGVAQSPRYKIIEKRQSVAFWCNPISGHATLYWYQQILGQGPKLLIQFQNNGVVDDSQLPKDRFSAERLKGVDSTLKIQPAKLEDSAVYLCATGLAGLTDTQYFGPGTRLTVL.

This clonotype was picked up one time. The chain has TRBV5-1 and TRBJ2-5, with D possibly TRBD1 on 6 matching bases. In germline, CDR1 is SGHRS, CDR2 YFSETQ. The CDR3 length is 16 residues. Trimming took off 0 bases at V and 3 bases at J, with 15 bases between the two ends. The CDR3 region is CASSLEGRGHEETQYF. The CDR3 region has the DNA TGCGCCAGCAGCTTGGAGGGCAGGGGCCACGAAGAGACCCAGTACTTC.

The J gene is TRBJ2-7, the V gene TRBV2, with D possibly matching TRBD1 (6 bases). The germline gives CDR1 SNHLY, CDR2 FYNNEI. The germline V and J ends were trimmed by 7 bases and 2 bases, with 15 bases remaining between them. This CDR3 has 14 residues. This CDR3 is CASTFGQITYEQYF. CDR3 nucleotide sequence: TGTGCCAGCACCTTCGGACAGATTACCTACGAGCAGTACTTC.

The chain is built from TRBV19 and TRBJ2-3; D might be TRBD1 (6 bases). V was clipped by 4 bases and J by 3 bases, with 14 bases between them. The CDR3 extends over 15 amino acids. Germline V gene data show CDR1 as LNHDA and CDR2 as SQIVND (reference sequence). CDR3 nucleotide sequence: TGTGCCAGTAGTACAAGGGACACCAGAACAGATACGCAGTATTTT. Protein: CASSTRDTRTDTQYF.

There are a few counts of this clonotype. This chain joins TRBV27 and TRBJ2-3; D remains ambiguous. CDR1 is MNHEY and CDR2 is SMNVEV in the germline V gene (reference sequence). The CDR3 is 12 residues long. V dropped 2 bases and J dropped 6 bases, with 6 bases sitting between them. The chain's CDR3 is CASSLIGDTQYF. The CDR3 nucleotides are TGTGCCAGCAGTTTAATAGGGGATACGCAGTATTTT.

The chain uses TRBV12-3 or TRBV12-4 and TRBJ1-1; TRBD1 agrees at 9 bases. The V segment lost 6 bases and the J segment 11 bases; nucleotides outside the gene matches: 13. The CDR3 totals 14 residues. The DNA of the CDR3 is TGTGCCAGCAGCCAATTTAACAGGGGGCAAGAGGCTTTCTTT. It encodes CASSQFNRGQEAFF.

V is TRBV28 and J is TRBJ2-3; no firm D call. Deletions cut 6 bases from V and 1 base from J, with 8 bases between. Germline V gene data show CDR1 as MDHEN and CDR2 as SYDVKM. CDR3 length: 13 amino acids. The CDR3 region is CASRTHRTDTQYF. CDR3 nucleotide sequence: TGTGCCAGCAGGACACACCGCACAGATACGCAGTATTTT.

The rearrangement links TRBV7-2 to TRBJ2-2; D is possibly TRBD1 (6 bases). V gave up 5 bases and J gave up 7 bases, with 26 bases separating them. The CDR3 has 18 residues. The V gene's germline CDR1 is SGHTA and CDR2 FQGNSA. CDR3 coding DNA: TGTGCCAGCAGCCCACAATACAGGGAACGTCGACTTGACGGGGAGCTGTTTTTT. It yields the protein CASSPQYRERRLDGELFF.

This clonotype has more than one count but fewer than ten. CDR3 amino acids: CSARSDHHYGYTF. CDR3 nucleotide sequence: TGCAGTGCTAGATCGGATCATCACTATGGCTACACCTTC. The V call is TRBV20-1, the J call TRBJ1-2; D gene ambiguous. CDR3 length equals 13 residues. The germline V gene has CDR1 DFQATT and CDR2 SNEGSKA (reference sequence). Trimming shortened V by 2 bases and J by 3 bases, and 10 bases separated the two germline ends.

The V gene is TRBV7-8, the J gene TRBJ1-6; D is unresolved. The germline gives CDR1 SGHVS, CDR2 FQNEAQ. Trimming stripped 1 base from V and 0 bases from J, with 7 bases between. The CDR3 runs to 16 residues. The CDR3 spells CASSLVSNSYNSPLHF. For the CDR3, the DNA is TGTGCCAGCAGCTTAGTTTCAAACTCCTATAATTCACCCCTCCACTTT.

This clonotype was seen many times. The CDR3 carries no conserved terminal phenylalanine or tryptophan, so it likely arises from a read error. No DNA is shown, since the ends of the CDR3 on it are uncertain; the CDR3 is the one TCRdb lists. The V and J genes are TRBV5-6 and TRBJ2-3; the table's D call, TRBD2, has no DNA check behind it. The CDR3 spans 13 amino acids, including both terminal residues. Per germline, CDR1 SGHDT and CDR2 YYEEEE. The CDR3 here is CASSLGAGSGPVE.

This chain connects TRBV20-1 to TRBJ1-5; unclear D gene. V gave up 0 bases and J gave up 7 bases, with 13 bases separating them. This CDR3 spans 14 amino acids. Germline V gene data show CDR1 as DFQATT and CDR2 as SNEGSKA (reference sequence). CDR3: CSARDWEGGQPQHF. The CDR3 bases are TGCAGTGCTAGAGATTGGGAAGGTGGGCAGCCCCAGCATTTT.

This sequence joins TRBV6-1 and TRBJ1-5, with no clear D. Germline CDR1 is MNHNS and CDR2 is SASEGT. V lost 5 bases and J 0 bases, leaving 14 bases between the germline ends. The CDR3 has 16 amino acids. CDR3 in DNA: TGTGCCAGCAGTCCTAGACCGTCATATAGCAATCAGCCCCAGCATTTT. As protein: CASSPRPSYSNQPQHF.

This clonotype was counted a few times. The rearrangement uses TRBV12-5 and TRBJ2-3; possibly TRBD1 for D (7 bases). V was shortened by 6 bases and J by 3 bases, with 16 bases between the two germline ends. CDR1 and CDR2 (germline): LGHNT, FRNRAP. This CDR3 has 15 residues. The DNA for the CDR3 is TGTGCTAGTGGGATTGGAGGGGGACAGACAGATACGCAGTATTTT. Translated: CASGIGGGQTDTQYF.

This sequence joins TRBV6-5 and TRBJ2-1; no definite D call. The germline V and J ends were trimmed by 0 bases and 0 bases, with 9 bases remaining between them. Germline V lookup: CDR1 MNHEY, CDR2 SVGAGI. This CDR3 contains 16 residues. DNA for the CDR3: TGTGCCAGCAGTTACTCCCACGGCTTCTCCTACAATGAGCAGTTCTTC. Translated: CASSYSHGFSYNEQFF.

This clonotype was recorded at least ten times. The chain recombines TRBV7-8 with TRBJ2-3; D remains unclear. Germline CDR1 and CDR2: SGHVS and FQNEAQ. Trimming pared 0 bases from V and 5 bases from J, leaving 12 bases between. This CDR3 contains 15 residues. This chain's CDR3 is CASSLARGPGDTQYF. In nucleotides, the CDR3 is TGTGCCAGCAGCTTAGCGCGAGGACCGGGAGATACGCAGTATTTT.

The rearrangement links TRBV5-1 to TRBJ2-1, with 12 bases matching TRBD2. With V trimmed by 0 bases and J by 5 bases, 9 bases remained unmatched. CDR1 SGHRS and CDR2 YFSETQ come from the germline V gene. This CDR3 is built from 18 residues. The CDR3 DNA reads TGCGCCAGCAGCTTGGGGGGACTAGCGGGCCCATACCACAATGAGCAGTTCTTC. Protein sequence: CASSLGGLAGPYHNEQFF.